This TCR beta chain appears in the sequencing data of a study of blood T cell repertoires in COVID-19 (TCRdb year 2020). In terms of the full investigation: The collaborator samples originated in the United States, Italy and Spain and spanned the acute and convalescent phases of COVID-19. The dataset comprised deeply sampled blood TCRbeta repertoires from subjects exposed to, actively infected with, or recovered from COVID-19. A freely available public database, intended as a resource for researchers studying the immune response to SARS-CoV-2, is where the repertoires were released. The sample metadata nearly always contained a de-identified subject ID, COVID-19 status, age in years and sex. The prospective study material was composed of cDNA or gDNA derived from T cells, B-cell-depleted T cells, or PBMCs. Where available, HLA class I and class II types were taken from metadata supplied by the sample provider and were not determined by assay-based typing. Samples were obtained from the ongoing ImmuneRACE study (first 160 participants) and from 1,254 subjects provided by 6 global collaborators. The full study reports these points: Clinical and demographic metadata were provided uncurated, with the amount varying by source and participant.

The immunoSEQ Assay, a bias-controlled multiplex PCR, was used to amplify TCRbeta CDR3 regions from genomic DNA. Under the source paper's analysis protocol: Within the assay, amplification of reference gene primers was used to estimate how many nucleated cells each sample contained. To quantify the absolute abundance of each unique TCRbeta CDR3 rearrangement, sequence reads were collapsed and filtered. For each sample, productive Simpson clonality was calculated as the square root of Simpson's diversity index across productive rearrangements. As stored in TCRdb, this immuneACCESS dataset retains in-frame rearrangements with V and J assigned. A fraction of the clones does not appear; measured against another copy, unresolved V genes explain less than half of the discrepancy, and the remainder lacks a known reason. Clone size and the V and J calls come from that table; the DNA yielded D and trimming. This sample comprises fewer than 60,000 clones, approximately 86% of them detected only once. The ten largest clones represent around 10% of the sample.

Collaborating institutions collected whole blood in K2EDTA tubes following their own protocols. Collaborator samples were shipped for TCRbeta analysis as frozen whole blood, isolated PBMCs, or DNA extracted from either sample type. Concerning this clone itself: Its antigen target is currently unknown. Per-base quality was not reported, and no clone a single base away is much larger than it.

This sequence was found in a human donor with acute or convalescent COVID-19. The donor label of this sample is uncertain. Sequencing used peripheral blood.

The nucleotide sequence reads as follows: TGTGCCAGCAGTTCCCAACAGGGGACCGGGGAGCTGTTTTTT. It codes for CASSSQQGTGELFF. The rearrangement combines TRBV6-4 with TRBJ2-2, with 7 bases matching TRBD1. The germline V and J ends show losses of 5 bases and 5 bases respectively, and no gene match explains 5 bases of the junction. CDR1 and CDR2 were assigned from the germline V gene as MRHNA and SNTAGT. The CDR3 sequence holds 14 residues, the cysteine and phenylalanine included. Just the 42-base CDR3 DNA is kept, in frame starting at base 1.